These T cell receptor beta chains were read from a single sample in a study of cytomegalovirus exposure and HLA in healthy donors. Assay: immunoSEQ multiplex PCR; the TCRdb copy retains only in-frame clones and omits some. The repertoire includes 95,000 to 110,000 clones, around 82% of them detected once, and approximately 10% sits in the top ten. The specimen sequenced was PBMCs. The origin of the receptors is a young woman in good health and CMV-seropositive. The CDR3 runs from the conserved cysteine through the conserved F or W. D genes are given only for firm matches. Only part of the rows carry a size: once, few, many, or a class if the clone is expanded.

abundance: NA
j_gene: TRBJ2-5
d_gene: NA
v_gene: TRBV9
CDR3aa: CASSVEGRWETQYF
CDR3nt: TGTGCCAGCAGCGTAGAGGGGAGGTGGGAGACCCAGTACTTC

abundance: NA
j_gene: TRBJ2-1
d_gene: TRBD1
v_gene: TRBV29-1
CDR3aa: CSAIGQGSYNEQFF
CDR3nt: TGCAGCGCTATAGGACAGGGTTCCTACAATGAGCAGTTCTTC

abundance: NA
j_gene: TRBJ2-3
d_gene: TRBD1
v_gene: TRBV10-1
CDR3aa: CASRRGQTDTQYF
CDR3nt: TGCGCCAGCAGGAGGGGGCAAACAGATACGCAGTATTTT

abundance: once
j_gene: TRBJ2-7
d_gene: TRBD1
v_gene: TRBV13
CDR3aa: CASSNRQGGDYEQYF
CDR3nt: TGTGCCAGCAGCAACCGACAGGGGGGGGACTACGAGCAGTACTTC

abundance: NA
j_gene: TRBJ1-4
d_gene: NA
v_gene: TRBV7-8
CDR3aa: CASSRDPNGGEKLFF
CDR3nt: TGTGCCAGCAGCCGAGACCCTAACGGGGGTGAAAAACTGTTTTTT

abundance: NA
j_gene: TRBJ1-1
d_gene: TRBD1
v_gene: TRBV5-1
CDR3aa: CASSLVDRVDTEAFF
CDR3nt: TGCGCCAGCAGCCTCGTCGACAGGGTCGACACTGAAGCTTTCTTT

abundance: few
j_gene: TRBJ2-5
d_gene: TRBD1
v_gene: TRBV5-1
CDR3aa: CASEQGSGETQYF
CDR3nt: TGCGCCAGTGAACAGGGGAGTGGGGAGACCCAGTACTTC

abundance: NA
j_gene: TRBJ1-4
d_gene: NA
v_gene: TRBV5-1
CDR3aa: CASSPEQSATNEKLFF
CDR3nt: TGCGCCAGCAGCCCGGAACAGAGTGCAACTAATGAAAAACTGTTTTTT

abundance: NA
j_gene: TRBJ2-7
d_gene: NA
v_gene: TRBV5-1
CDR3aa: CASSWRDRSTYEQYF
CDR3nt: TGCGCCAGCAGCTGGAGAGACAGGTCGACCTACGAGCAGTACTTC

abundance: few
j_gene: TRBJ1-1
d_gene: NA
v_gene: TRBV30
CDR3aa: CAWRAAGAAETEAFF
CDR3nt: TGTGCCTGGAGAGCGGCGGGGGCCGCAGAAACTGAAGCTTTCTTT

abundance: few
j_gene: TRBJ2-7
d_gene: TRBD2
v_gene: TRBV18
CDR3aa: CASSPMVLAGAYEQYF
CDR3nt: TGTGCCAGCTCACCTATGGTTCTAGCGGGAGCCTACGAGCAGTACTTC

abundance: NA
j_gene: TRBJ1-3
d_gene: NA
v_gene: TRBV7-2
CDR3aa: CASSLVTGKQNTIYF
CDR3nt: TGTGCCAGCAGCTTAGTTACGGGGAAACAGAACACCATATATTTT

abundance: once
j_gene: TRBJ1-5
d_gene: TRBD1
v_gene: TRBV28
CDR3aa: CASSWTGGSNQPQHF
CDR3nt: TGTGCCAGCAGTTGGACAGGGGGCAGCAATCAGCCCCAGCATTTT

abundance: NA
j_gene: TRBJ2-7
d_gene: NA
v_gene: TRBV28
CDR3aa: CASRGRGYSYEQYF
CDR3nt: TGTGCCAGCAGGGGAAGGGGATACTCCTACGAGCAGTACTTC

abundance: few
j_gene: TRBJ2-7
d_gene: TRBD2
v_gene: TRBV6-4
CDR3aa: CASSEASGYEQYF
CDR3nt: TGTGCCAGCAGTGAGGCTAGCGGGTACGAGCAGTACTTC

abundance: NA
j_gene: TRBJ2-7
d_gene: TRBD1
v_gene: TRBV5-6
CDR3aa: CASSTSGTGSHEQYF
CDR3nt: TGTGCCAGCAGTACGTCCGGGACAGGGTCCCACGAGCAGTACTTC

abundance: NA
j_gene: TRBJ2-1
d_gene: TRBD1
v_gene: TRBV7-8
CDR3aa: CASSSWTGGIPNEQFF
CDR3nt: TGTGCCAGCAGCTCATGGACAGGGGGTATTCCCAATGAGCAGTTCTTC

abundance: NA
j_gene: TRBJ1-2
d_gene: TRBD1
v_gene: TRBV28
CDR3aa: CASSLSVSGTGGSYGYTF
CDR3nt: TGTGCCAGCAGTTTGTCAGTTTCTGGGACAGGGGGATCTTATGGCTACACCTTC

abundance: NA
j_gene: TRBJ2-7
d_gene: TRBD1
v_gene: TRBV14
CDR3aa: CASSQYGQGAREQYF
CDR3nt: TGTGCCAGCAGCCAGTACGGGCAGGGGGCGCGAGAGCAGTACTTC

abundance: NA
j_gene: TRBJ2-3
d_gene: NA
v_gene: TRBV10-3
CDR3aa: CAIRAGTRNTDTQYF
CDR3nt: TGTGCCATCAGGGCCGGGACACGTAACACAGATACGCAGTATTTT

abundance: NA
j_gene: TRBJ2-7
d_gene: NA
v_gene: TRBV23-1
CDR3aa: CASSPDRLFINYEQYF
CDR3nt: TGCGCCAGCAGTCCAGACAGGCTGTTTATAAACTACGAGCAGTACTTC

abundance: few
j_gene: TRBJ1-2
d_gene: NA
v_gene: TRBV28
CDR3aa: CASERAGYGYTF
CDR3nt: TGTGCCAGCGAGAGAGCGGGGTATGGCTACACCTTC

abundance: NA
j_gene: TRBJ1-5
d_gene: NA
v_gene: TRBV5-1
CDR3aa: CASSLGGTSNQPQHF
CDR3nt: TGCGCCAGCAGCTTGGGGGGCACTAGCAATCAGCCCCAGCATTTT

abundance: NA
j_gene: TRBJ1-5
d_gene: TRBD1
v_gene: TRBV6-8
CDR3aa: CASSYSTRDRPTGSNQPQHF
CDR3nt: TGTGCCAGCAGTTACTCGACTCGGGACAGGCCCACGGGGAGCAATCAGCCCCAGCATTTT

abundance: NA
j_gene: TRBJ2-7
d_gene: NA
v_gene: TRBV15
CDR3aa: CATSRQGDDYEQYF
CDR3nt: TGTGCCACCAGCAGACAGGGTGATGACTACGAGCAGTACTTC

abundance: once
j_gene: TRBJ2-1
d_gene: NA
v_gene: TRBV11-3
CDR3aa: CASSSSRVPYNEQFF
CDR3nt: TGTGCCAGCAGCTCCTCCAGGGTTCCCTACAATGAGCAGTTCTTC